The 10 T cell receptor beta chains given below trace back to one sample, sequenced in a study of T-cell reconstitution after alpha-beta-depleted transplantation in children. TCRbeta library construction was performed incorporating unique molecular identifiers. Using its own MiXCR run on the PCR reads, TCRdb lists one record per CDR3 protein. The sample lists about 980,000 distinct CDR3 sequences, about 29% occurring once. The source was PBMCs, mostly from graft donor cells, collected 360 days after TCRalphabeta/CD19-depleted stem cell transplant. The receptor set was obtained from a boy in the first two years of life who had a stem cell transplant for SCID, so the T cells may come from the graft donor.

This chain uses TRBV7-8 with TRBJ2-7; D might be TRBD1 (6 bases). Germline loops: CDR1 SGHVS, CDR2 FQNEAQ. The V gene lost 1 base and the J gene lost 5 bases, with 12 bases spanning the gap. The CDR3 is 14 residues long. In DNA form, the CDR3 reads TGTGCCAGCAGCTTAGTTACAGGGAGCAACGAGCAGTACTTC. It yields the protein CASSLVTGSNEQYF.

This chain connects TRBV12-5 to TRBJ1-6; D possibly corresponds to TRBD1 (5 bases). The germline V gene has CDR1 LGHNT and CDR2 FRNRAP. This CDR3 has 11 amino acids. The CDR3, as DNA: TGTGCCCCCGGGGGTGATTCACCCCTCCACTTT. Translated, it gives CAPGGDSPLHF.

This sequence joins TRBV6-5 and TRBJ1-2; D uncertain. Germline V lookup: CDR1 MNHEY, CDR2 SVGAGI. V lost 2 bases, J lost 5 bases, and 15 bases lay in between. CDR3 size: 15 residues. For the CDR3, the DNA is TGTGCCAGCAGTTACCTTGATTCTGGAGGATATGGCTACACCTTC. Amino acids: CASSYLDSGGYGYTF.

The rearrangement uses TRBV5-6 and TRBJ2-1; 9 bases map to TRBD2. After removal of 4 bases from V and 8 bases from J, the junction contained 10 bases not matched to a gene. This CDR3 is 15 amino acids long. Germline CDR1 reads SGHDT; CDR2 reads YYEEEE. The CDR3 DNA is TGTGCCAGCAGCCCGCTTGCGGGGGGGCCTCATGAGCAGTTCTTC. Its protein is CASSPLAGGPHEQFF.

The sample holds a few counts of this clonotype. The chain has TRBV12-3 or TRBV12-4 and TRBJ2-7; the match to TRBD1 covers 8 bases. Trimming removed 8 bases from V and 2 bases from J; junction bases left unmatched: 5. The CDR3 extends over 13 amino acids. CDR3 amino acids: CASGTGNPYEQYF. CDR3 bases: TGTGCCAGCGGGACAGGTAACCCCTACGAGCAGTACTTC.

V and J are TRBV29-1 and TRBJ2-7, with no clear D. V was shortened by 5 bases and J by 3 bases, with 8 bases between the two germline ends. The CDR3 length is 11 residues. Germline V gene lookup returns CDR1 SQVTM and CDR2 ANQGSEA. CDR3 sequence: CSVSADYEQYF. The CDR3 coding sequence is TGCAGCGTTTCCGCCGACTACGAGCAGTACTTC.

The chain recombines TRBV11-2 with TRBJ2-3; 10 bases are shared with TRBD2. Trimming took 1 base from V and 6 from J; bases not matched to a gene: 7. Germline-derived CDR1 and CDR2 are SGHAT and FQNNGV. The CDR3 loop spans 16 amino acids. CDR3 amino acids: CASSLGASGRLDTQYF. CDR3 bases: TGTGCCAGCAGCTTAGGGGCTAGCGGGAGACTGGATACGCAGTATTTT.

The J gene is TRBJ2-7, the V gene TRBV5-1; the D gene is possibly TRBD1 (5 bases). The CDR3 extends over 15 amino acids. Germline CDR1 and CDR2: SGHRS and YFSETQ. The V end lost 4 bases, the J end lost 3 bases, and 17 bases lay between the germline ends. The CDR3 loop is CASSPRNGQGYEQYF. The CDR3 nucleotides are TGCGCCAGCAGCCCGAGAAATGGGCAGGGCTACGAGCAGTACTTC. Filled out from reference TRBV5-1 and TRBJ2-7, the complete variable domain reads KAGVTQTPRYLIKTRGQQVTLSCSPISGHRSVSWYQQTPGQGLQFLFEYFSETQRNKGNFPGRFSGRQFSNSRSEMNVSTLELGDSALYLCASSPRNGQGYEQYFGPGTRLTVT.

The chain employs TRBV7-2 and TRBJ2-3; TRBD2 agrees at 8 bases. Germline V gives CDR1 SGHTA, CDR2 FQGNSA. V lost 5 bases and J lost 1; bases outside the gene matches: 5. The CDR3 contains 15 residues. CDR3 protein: CASSTGGAGTDTQYF. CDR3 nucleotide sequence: TGTGCCAGCAGCACCGGGGGGGCCGGCACAGATACGCAGTATTTT.

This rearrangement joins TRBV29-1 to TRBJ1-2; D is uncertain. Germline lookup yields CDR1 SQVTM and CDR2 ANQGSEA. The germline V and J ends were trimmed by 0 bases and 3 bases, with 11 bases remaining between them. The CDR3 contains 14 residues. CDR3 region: CSVEEYGHDYGYTF. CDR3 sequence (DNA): TGCAGCGTTGAAGAATACGGGCATGACTATGGCTACACCTTC. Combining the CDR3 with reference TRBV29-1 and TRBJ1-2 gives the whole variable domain SAVISQKPSRDICQRGTSLTIQCQVDSQVTMMFWYRQQPGQSLTLIATANQGSEATYESGFVIDKFPISRPNLTFSTLTVSNMSPEDSSIYLCSVEEYGHDYGYTFGSGTRLTVV.